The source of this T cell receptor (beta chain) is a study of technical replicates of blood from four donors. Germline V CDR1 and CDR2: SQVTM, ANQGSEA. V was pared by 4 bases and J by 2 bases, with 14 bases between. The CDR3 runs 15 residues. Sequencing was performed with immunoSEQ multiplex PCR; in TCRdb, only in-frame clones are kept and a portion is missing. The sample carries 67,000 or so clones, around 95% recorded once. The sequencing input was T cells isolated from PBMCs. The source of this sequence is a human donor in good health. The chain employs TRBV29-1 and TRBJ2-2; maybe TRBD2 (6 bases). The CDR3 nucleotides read TGCAGCGTTGTTGGAGGGATCGGAAACACCGGGGAGCTGTTTTTT. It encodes CSVVGGIGNTGELFF.